This is a list of T cell receptor beta chains from one sample in a study of cytomegalovirus exposure and HLA in healthy donors. TCRdb's table, derived via immunoSEQ multiplex PCR, lists solely in-frame clones and lacks some. There are over 150,000 clones in the sample; 75% occur only once, and 2.9% lies in the top ten. The sequenced sample consisted of PBMCs. These receptors were collected from a male donor in good health and CMV-seronegative. Each CDR3 is given with its conserved first and last residue. A D gene is named only where the DNA matches it firmly. Only some rows state a clone size, as once, few, many or a class for expanded clones.

>TRBV6-5|TRBD1|TRBJ2-3|NA
CASGSGTGGPGTQYF
TGTGCCAGCGGATCCGGGACAGGGGGCCCGGGTACGCAGTATTTT
>TRBV19|NA|TRBJ2-1|NA
CASSLYLLGAYNEQFF
TGTGCCAGTAGCCTCTACCTGTTAGGGGCCTACAATGAGCAGTTCTTC
>TRBV28|TRBD2|TRBJ2-3|NA
CASTPGLAGASSTDTQYF
TGTGCCAGCACCCCGGGACTAGCGGGGGCCTCTAGCACAGATACGCAGTATTTT
>TRBV6-5|NA|TRBJ1-3|NA
CASGQQSGNTIYF
TGTGCCAGCGGACAGCAGTCTGGAAACACCATATATTTT
>TRBV7-2|NA|TRBJ2-7|few
CASSFPRYEQYF
TGTGCCAGCAGCTTCCCTCGGTACGAGCAGTACTTC
>TRBV18|NA|TRBJ2-2|once
CASSPGSNTGELFF
TGTGCCAGCTCACCAGGTAGTAACACCGGGGAGCTGTTTTTT
>TRBV4-1|NA|TRBJ1-5|few
CASSQESGGYQPQHF
TGCGCCAGCAGCCAAGAATCGGGGGGCTATCAGCCCCAGCATTTT
>TRBV9|NA|TRBJ2-3|NA
CASSAHLEASTDTQYF
TGTGCCAGCAGCGCCCACCTCGAAGCGTCCACAGATACGCAGTATTTT
>TRBV6-1|NA|TRBJ1-4|NA
CASSEASEKLFF
TGTGCCAGCAGTGAAGCTAGCGAAAAACTGTTTTTT
>TRBV28|TRBD1|TRBJ1-5|NA
CASSSGQGLRNQPQHF
TGTGCCAGCAGTTCAGGACAGGGTCTGAGGAATCAGCCCCAGCATTTT
>TRBV9|TRBD2|TRBJ2-2|NA
CASSPYRLAGNTGELFF
TGTGCCAGCAGCCCATACAGACTAGCGGGGAACACCGGGGAGCTGTTTTTT
>TRBV29-1|NA|TRBJ1-1|once
CSVYGTLNTEAFF
TGCAGCGTTTACGGGACACTGAACACTGAAGCTTTCTTT
>TRBV5-1|NA|TRBJ2-3|few
CASSSSTDTQYF
TGCGCCAGCAGCTCTAGCACAGATACGCAGTATTTT
>TRBV11-2|NA|TRBJ2-5|few
CATKETQYF
TGTGCCACCAAAGAGACCCAGTACTTC
>TRBV6-5|TRBD1|TRBJ1-1|NA
CASSYTARTGDTEAFF
TGTGCCAGCAGTTACACAGCTAGGACAGGGGACACTGAAGCTTTCTTT
>TRBV6-5|NA|TRBJ2-1|once
CASRPQGFGEQFF
TGTGCCAGCAGACCCCAGGGTTTCGGTGAGCAGTTCTTC
>TRBV28|TRBD1|TRBJ1-5|NA
CASSPPGQGYKPQHF
TGTGCCAGCAGTCCTCCGGGACAGGGGTATAAGCCCCAGCATTTT
>TRBV7-3|TRBD1|TRBJ1-1|NA
CASSLRQGGNTEAFF
TGTGCCAGCAGCTTAAGACAGGGAGGGAACACTGAAGCTTTCTTT
>TRBV25-1|TRBD2|TRBJ2-1|NA
CASSEPPGSGGYNEQFF
TGTGCCAGCAGTGAACCACCAGGAAGCGGGGGGTACAATGAGCAGTTCTTC
>TRBV9|TRBD1|TRBJ1-6|NA
CASSTRQGDSPLHF
TGTGCCAGCAGCACCCGACAGGGCGATTCACCCCTCCACTTT
>TRBV11-2|NA|TRBJ1-3|NA
CASSPSQGLSGNTIYF
TGTGCCAGCAGCCCAAGCCAGGGGCTATCGGGAAACACCATATATTTT
>TRBV4-1|NA|TRBJ1-3|NA
CASSTRGGTSGNTIYF
TGCGCCAGCAGCACCCGAGGCGGGACTTCGGGAAACACCATATATTTT
>TRBV6-6|NA|TRBJ2-1|NA
CASSYSMRGGYNEQFF
TGTGCCAGCAGTTACTCGATGAGGGGGGGTTACAATGAGCAGTTCTTC
>TRBV9|NA|TRBJ1-1|NA
CASSVEFKDKAFF
TGTGCCAGCAGCGTAGAGTTCAAGGACAAAGCTTTCTTT
>TRBV19|NA|TRBJ2-1|NA
CASSIDGGHLNEQFF
TGTGCCAGTAGTATAGATGGGGGCCACTTAAATGAGCAGTTCTTC
>TRBV7-8|TRBD2|TRBJ2-5|once
CASGTSGRREETQYF
TGTGCCTCCGGGACTAGCGGGAGGCGGGAGGAGACCCAGTACTTC
>TRBV5-1|NA|TRBJ2-7|NA
CASSSAGPSSYEQYF
TGCGCCAGCAGCTCAGCGGGTCCGAGCTCCTACGAGCAGTACTTC
>TRBV6-5|NA|TRBJ1-2|NA
CASSSVVNDGYTF
TGTGCCAGCAGTTCGGTGGTGAACGATGGCTACACCTTC
>TRBV5-4|TRBD2|TRBJ2-1|few
CASSPPGTSGAHNEQFF
TGTGCCAGCAGCCCTCCCGGGACTAGCGGGGCTCACAATGAGCAGTTCTTC